This T cell receptor beta chain appears in the sequencing data of a study of cytomegalovirus exposure and HLA in healthy donors (dated by TCRdb to the late 2010s). Regarding the research as a whole: According to an earlier analysis of around 600 of the donors, some 180 million T cells yielded approximately 120 million unique TCR beta sequences and 276 Gb of sequence data. Among the approximately 400 genotyped donors, around 81% belonged to the genetic ancestry cluster associated with self-reported Caucasian donors. The study aimed to test whether signatures of past pathogen exposure could be identified by cataloging public T cell receptors. Both class I and class II loci were covered by HLA typing, at four-digit resolution. An early release covering 550 to 700 HLA-typed donors comprised 250 to 350 gigabases of sequencing data and approximately 80 million unique TCR sequences. Donor age, sex, ethnicity and CMV serostatus were collected together with the repertoire data. In addition to the first cohort of 666 subjects, a separate validation cohort of approximately 130 different subjects was used. Roughly five DR-DQ haplotypes were handled as single units for association and clustering, since linkage in the cohort was strong. A later genetic analysis used genome-wide SNP genotypes for about 65% of the roughly 700 donors, treating that subset as a discovery cohort. All discovery cohort repertoires had been generated using a single sequencing platform. Using immunosequencing, the study profiled T cell repertoires from 550 to 750 subjects and related those repertoires to cytomegalovirus serostatus. To decide whether each TCR beta V gene segment behaved as functional or pseudogenic, an earlier analysis of some 600 of the donors relied on high-throughput TCR beta sequencing. To predict cytomegalovirus infection status, the study brought together high-throughput TCR immunosequencing, statistical association of individual TCRs with disease status, and machine learning. Rather than drawing on any new phenotypic data, the later analysis identified candidate immune exposures from TCR beta sequences and the way those sequences occurred across donors. Among roughly 400 genotyped donors of the cohort, an average of around 250,000 unique TCR beta nucleotide sequences was sequenced per donor, of which 15% to 20% were non-productive. To study patterns of TCR occurrence, a later analysis re-analyzed previously published TCR beta repertoires from just over 650 donors and added high-resolution HLA genotyping. Typing coverage varied by locus: about 629-640 donors for A, B, C, DRB1 and DQB1; approximately 560 for DQA1; some 610 for DPA1; approximately 450 for DPB1. Overall study outcomes, separate from this receptor: A later analysis found that TCR association rates varied across HLA loci, with DRB1 alleles showing the most associated TCRs and HLA-C alleles the fewest. Strong co-occurrence of HLA alleles, especially DR and DQ, made assigning TCR associations to individual alleles difficult. In a later genetic analysis, a missense DCLRE1C variant was associated with V-gene and J-gene trimming of TCR beta chains, and the association was replicated in an independent cohort. Specific HLA alleles were associated with 15,000 to 20,000 TCR beta sequences at a false discovery rate of 0.05 in a later analysis. Most TCR sequences were seen in very few donors, while some public TCRs were found in many individuals. The presence/absence analyses assumed that sequencing depth was roughly uniform across donors, and that assumption may not be true. In a later analysis, several top co-occurrence clusters were reported to appear linked to parvovirus B19, influenza, CMV and Epstein-Barr virus. Immune exposure information for the cohort was limited to CMV serostatus. A later analysis found that HLA-associated TCR beta chains were more clonally expanded and had lower generation probabilities than equally common non-associated chains. A later genetic analysis reported fewer N-insertions in productive TCRs among donors in an Asian-associated ancestry cluster than the 666-donor mean. This cohort had only TCR beta chains sequenced, and the lack of alpha or paired-chain data limited which features could be detected. Correlated functional status among segregating V segments might reflect linkage disequilibrium, but an unknown experimental factor could not be ruled out. A cluster of highly shared sequence variants was judged likely to be a technical artifact of the sequencing pipeline. Because counts were too low, 15 to 20 rarely observed V segments, including chromosome 9 orphons, were left out of the earlier analysis of some 600 of the donors. Because some donors lacked HLA typing at each locus, the association tests relied only on the typed subset. Because the 87-base-pair reads could not distinguish some IMGT-functional V segments, including TRBV6-2 and TRBV6-3, those segments were excluded. It was suggested by the authors that the approach could potentially be generalized to other disease states and immunological phenotypes. Three of the identified cytomegalovirus-associated TCR beta chains were confirmed in vitro to be specific for cytomegalovirus antigens. According to a later analysis, most CMV-associated TCR beta chains appeared to be HLA-restricted, and the HLA associations seemed to be driven largely by CMV exposure. A further reported finding was that TCR beta sequences accurately predicted the HLA-A and HLA-B alleles for most subjects in the first cohort. The classifier was reported to diagnose cytomegalovirus status with high specificity and sensitivity in both the original and validation cohorts. An earlier analysis of approximately 570 of the donors showed that most TCR beta V segments appeared in productive rearrangements either about 87% or about 30% of the time, which broadly matched IMGT annotations. The study gave a list of some 150 TCR beta chains associated with cytomegalovirus.

A word on this clone: Which antigen it targets is not known. No base-level quality is on record; no much larger clone is a single base apart.

Compared with germline, V lacks 5 bases and J lacks 5 bases; bases without a gene match: 13. The CDR3 covers 16 residues, taking in both the cysteine and the phenylalanine. Only CDR3 DNA is held: 48 bases, read in frame from base 1. In the germline V gene, CDR1 corresponds to MGHRA and CDR2 to YSYEKL. In total, fewer than 750 healthy bone marrow donors made up the cohort. At the time of sampling, all cohort members were nominally healthy, though unrecorded immune exposures were likely present. The donor tested CMV seropositive, placing the donor among the 289 seropositive members of the cohort. A peripheral blood sample was collected from each donor, and TCR beta sequencing was performed on peripheral blood mononuclear cells. The Qiagen DNeasy Blood Extraction Kit was used to extract genomic DNA from the blood cell samples. Libraries were built with the immunoSEQ multiplex PCR assay. For the multiplex PCR, a mixture combining 60 forward primers for TCR Vbeta segments and 13 reverse primers for TCR Jbeta segments was used. The CDR3 region of rearranged TCR beta genes was amplified from genomic DNA by a multiplex PCR assay. On the Illumina HiSeq System, the amplified TCR beta libraries were sequenced as 87-base-pair reads. On the authors' methods: In a later analysis, some 80 million unique TCR beta chains were counted across the 500 to 850 repertoires, and roughly 9.9 million of these chains were shared by at least two donors. To remove PCR and sequencing errors, raw reads were error-corrected and collapsed into unique sequences using a nearest-neighbor algorithm that merged closely related sequences. V, D and J gene segments were assigned by aligning CDR3 sequences to IMGT reference sequences. For a sequence to be retained, at least a six-nucleotide match to both a V gene segment and a J gene segment was required. Rearrangements were called productive when the CDR3 lacked stop codons and stayed in frame with V and J; all others were non-productive. Following IMGT convention, CDR3 was defined as the stretch from the second conserved V-encoded cysteine to the conserved J-encoded phenylalanine. In an earlier analysis of more than 550 of the donors, sequences lacking an unambiguous match to a single V gene segment were excluded. An earlier analysis of fewer than 650 of the donors classified V segments as functional when productive rearrangements were above 56.7% and as segregating when the standard deviation between donors was above 5%. A statistical classification framework was built for diagnosing cytomegalovirus status from the catalog of TCR beta chain sequences. V and J gene assignment, in a later analysis, came from comparing TCR nucleotide sequences with IMGT/GENE-DB human TR gene sequences. In a later analysis, CDR3 sequences and most-parsimonious VDJ recombination scenarios were assigned using the TCRdist pipeline. A later analysis defined each TCR beta chain by its CDR3 amino acid sequence plus V-gene family, and excluded reads lacking a unique V-gene family. In a later analysis, 500 to 700 highly shared, low-generation-probability nucleotide sequences were removed to address suspected cross-contamination and a sequencing artifact. For each public chain, a later analysis derived a clonal expansion index from normalized ranks of inferred template counts within each repertoire. In a later analysis, generation probabilities were computed with a VDJ recombination model fitted to out-of-frame rearrangements, and the resulting probabilities were checked against IGoR. In a later analysis, hypergeometric tests were used to score TCR-TCR, TCR-HLA and TCR-CMV co-occurrence, with a repertoire-size bias correction applied to TCR pairs. A later analysis estimated false discovery rates by permuting HLA or CMV assignments 20 times. A later analysis grouped co-occurring TCRs with DBSCAN, adding TCRdist sequence similarity when clustering within HLA-allele-positive subsets. Repertoires with fewer than 30,000 or more than 120,000 public chains, plus five repertoires with anomalous nucleotide sharing, were excluded from co-occurrence clustering. TCRdb took this table from immuneACCESS and kept in-frame rearrangements with V and J called. Such tables lack part of the clones; where checked against another copy, unresolved V genes explain under half of the gap, and the rest is unexplained. That table gives V, J and clone size, and the DNA gave D and trimming. In all, the sample holds approximately 150,000 clones, and roughly 81% of those were seen once. The biggest ten clones account for approximately 2.5% of the sample.

The chain was built from TRBV4-1 and TRBJ2-3; 7 junctional bases match TRBD2. The receptor comes from a man aged 25-40 years in good health and CMV-seropositive. Sequencing was performed on PBMCs. The encoded CDR3 is CASSSPGGGPVDTQYF. The DNA reads as follows: TGCGCCAGCAGCTCCCCCGGGGGAGGGCCGGTAGATACGCAGTATTTT.